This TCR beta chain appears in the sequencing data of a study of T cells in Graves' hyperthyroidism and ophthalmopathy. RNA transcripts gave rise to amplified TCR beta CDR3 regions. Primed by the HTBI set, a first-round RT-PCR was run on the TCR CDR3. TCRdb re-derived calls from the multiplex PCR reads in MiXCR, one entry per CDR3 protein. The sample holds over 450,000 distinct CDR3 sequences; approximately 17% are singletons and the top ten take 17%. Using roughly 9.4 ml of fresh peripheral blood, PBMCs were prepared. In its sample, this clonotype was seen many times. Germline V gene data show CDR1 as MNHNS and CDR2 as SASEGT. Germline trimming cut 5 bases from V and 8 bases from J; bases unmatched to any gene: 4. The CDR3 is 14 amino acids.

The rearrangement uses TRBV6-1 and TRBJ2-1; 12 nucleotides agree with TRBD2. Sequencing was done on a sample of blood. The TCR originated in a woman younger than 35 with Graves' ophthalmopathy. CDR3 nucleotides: TGTGCCAGCAGTCTGCTAGCGGGGGGGCATGAGCAGTTCTTC. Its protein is CASSLLAGGHEQFF.